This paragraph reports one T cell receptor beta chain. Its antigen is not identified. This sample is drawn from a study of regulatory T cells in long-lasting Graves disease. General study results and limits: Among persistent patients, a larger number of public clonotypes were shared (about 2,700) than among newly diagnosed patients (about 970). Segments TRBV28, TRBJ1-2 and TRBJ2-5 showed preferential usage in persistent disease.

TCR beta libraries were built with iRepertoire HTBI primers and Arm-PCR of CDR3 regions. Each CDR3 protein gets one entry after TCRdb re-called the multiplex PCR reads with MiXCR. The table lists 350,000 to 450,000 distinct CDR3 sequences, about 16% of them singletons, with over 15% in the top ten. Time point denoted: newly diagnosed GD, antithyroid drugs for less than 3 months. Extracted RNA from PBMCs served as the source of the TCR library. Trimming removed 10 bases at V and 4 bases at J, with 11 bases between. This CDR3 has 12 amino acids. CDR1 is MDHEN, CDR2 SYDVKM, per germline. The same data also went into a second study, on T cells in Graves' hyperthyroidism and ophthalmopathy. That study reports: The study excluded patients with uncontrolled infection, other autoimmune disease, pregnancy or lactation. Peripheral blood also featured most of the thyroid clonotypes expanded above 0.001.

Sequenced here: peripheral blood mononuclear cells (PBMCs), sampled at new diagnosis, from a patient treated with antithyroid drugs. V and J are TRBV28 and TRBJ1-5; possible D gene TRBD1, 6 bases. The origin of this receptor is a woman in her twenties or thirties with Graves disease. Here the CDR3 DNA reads TGTGCCACCAGGGGCTCTAATCAGCCCCAGCATTTT. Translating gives CATRGSNQPQHF.